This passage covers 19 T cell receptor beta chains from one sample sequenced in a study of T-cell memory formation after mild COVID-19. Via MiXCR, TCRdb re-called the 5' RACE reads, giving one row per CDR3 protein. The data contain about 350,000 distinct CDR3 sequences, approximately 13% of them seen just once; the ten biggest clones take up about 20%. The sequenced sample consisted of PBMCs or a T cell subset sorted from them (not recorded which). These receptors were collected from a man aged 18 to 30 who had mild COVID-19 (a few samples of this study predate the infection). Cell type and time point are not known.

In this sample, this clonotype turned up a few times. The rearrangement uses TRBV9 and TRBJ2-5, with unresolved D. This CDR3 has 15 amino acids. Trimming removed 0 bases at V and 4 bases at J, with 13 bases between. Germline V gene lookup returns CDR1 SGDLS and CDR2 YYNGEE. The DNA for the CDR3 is TGTGCCAGCAGCGTAGTACCGGGCCCCAGAGAGACCCAGTACTTC. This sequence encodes CASSVVPGPRETQYF.

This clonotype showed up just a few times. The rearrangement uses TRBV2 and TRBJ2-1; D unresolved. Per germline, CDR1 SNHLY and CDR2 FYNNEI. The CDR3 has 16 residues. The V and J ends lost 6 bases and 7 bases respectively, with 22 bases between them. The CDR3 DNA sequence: TGTGCCAGCAGGCATTTAGTCGGACGGCCGACGAATGAGCAGTTCTTC. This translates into CASRHLVGRPTNEQFF.

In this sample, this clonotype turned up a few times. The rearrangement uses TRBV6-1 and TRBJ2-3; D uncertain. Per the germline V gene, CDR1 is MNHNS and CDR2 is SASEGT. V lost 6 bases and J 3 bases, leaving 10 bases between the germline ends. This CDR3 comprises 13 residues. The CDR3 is CASRNLPTDTQYF. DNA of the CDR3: TGTGCCAGCAGGAATCTCCCGACAGATACGCAGTATTTT.

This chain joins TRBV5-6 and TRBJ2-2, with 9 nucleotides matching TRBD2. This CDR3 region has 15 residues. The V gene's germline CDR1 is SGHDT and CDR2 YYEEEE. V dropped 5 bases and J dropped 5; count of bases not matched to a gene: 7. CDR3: CASRTLAGPTGELFF. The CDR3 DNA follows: TGTGCCAGCAGAACACTAGCGGGTCCGACCGGGGAGCTGTTTTTT.

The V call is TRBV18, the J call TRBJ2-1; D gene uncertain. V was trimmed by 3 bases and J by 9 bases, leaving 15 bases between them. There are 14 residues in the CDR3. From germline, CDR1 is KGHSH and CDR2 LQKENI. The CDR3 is CASSPSKTHGEQFF. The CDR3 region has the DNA TGTGCCAGCTCACCCTCGAAAACGCACGGTGAGCAGTTCTTC.

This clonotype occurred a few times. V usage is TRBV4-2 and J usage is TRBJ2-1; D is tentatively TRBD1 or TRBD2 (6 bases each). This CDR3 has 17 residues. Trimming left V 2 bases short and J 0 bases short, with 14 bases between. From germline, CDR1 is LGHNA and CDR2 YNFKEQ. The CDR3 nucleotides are TGTGCCAGCAGCCAACGGGGGCCTCGGAACTCCTACAATGAGCAGTTCTTC. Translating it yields CASSQRGPRNSYNEQFF.

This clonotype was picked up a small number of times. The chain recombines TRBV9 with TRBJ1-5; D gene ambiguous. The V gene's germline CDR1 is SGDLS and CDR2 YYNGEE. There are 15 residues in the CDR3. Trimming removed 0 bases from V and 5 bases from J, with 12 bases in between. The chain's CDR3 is CASSVEGGSDQPQHF. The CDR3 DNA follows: TGTGCCAGCAGCGTAGAAGGAGGGTCCGATCAGCCCCAGCATTTT.

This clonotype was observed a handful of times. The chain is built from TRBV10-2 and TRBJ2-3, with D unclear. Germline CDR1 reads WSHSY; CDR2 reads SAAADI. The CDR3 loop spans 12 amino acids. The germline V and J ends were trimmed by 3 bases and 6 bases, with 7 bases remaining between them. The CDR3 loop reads CASSDWVDTQYF. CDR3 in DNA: TGCGCCAGCAGTGACTGGGTGGATACGCAGTATTTT.

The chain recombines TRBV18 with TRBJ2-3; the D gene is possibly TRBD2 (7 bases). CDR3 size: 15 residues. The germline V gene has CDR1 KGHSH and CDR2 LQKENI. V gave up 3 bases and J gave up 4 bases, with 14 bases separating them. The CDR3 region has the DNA TGTGCCAGCTCACCGGGGGGGCCGTTGCCAGATACGCAGTATTTT. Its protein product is CASSPGGPLPDTQYF.

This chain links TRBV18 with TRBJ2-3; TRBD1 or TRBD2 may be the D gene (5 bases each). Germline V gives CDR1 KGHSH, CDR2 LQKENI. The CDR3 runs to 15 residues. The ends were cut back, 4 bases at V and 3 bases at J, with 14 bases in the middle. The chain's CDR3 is CASSLGAEGTDTQYF. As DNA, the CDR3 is TGTGCCAGCTCACTTGGGGCCGAGGGGACAGATACGCAGTATTTT.

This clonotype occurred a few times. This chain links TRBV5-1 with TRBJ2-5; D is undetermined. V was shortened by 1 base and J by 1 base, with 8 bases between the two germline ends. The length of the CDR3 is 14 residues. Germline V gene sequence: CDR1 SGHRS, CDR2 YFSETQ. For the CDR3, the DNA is TGCGCCAGCAGCTTGATGGCAGTCCAAGAGACCCAGTACTTC. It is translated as CASSLMAVQETQYF.

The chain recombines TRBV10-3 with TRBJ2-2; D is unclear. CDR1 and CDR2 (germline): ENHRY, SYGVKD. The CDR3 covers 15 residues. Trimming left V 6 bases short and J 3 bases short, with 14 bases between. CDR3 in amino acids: CAISGPPPDTGELFF. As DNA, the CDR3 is TGTGCCATCAGCGGGCCGCCCCCCGACACCGGGGAGCTGTTTTTT.

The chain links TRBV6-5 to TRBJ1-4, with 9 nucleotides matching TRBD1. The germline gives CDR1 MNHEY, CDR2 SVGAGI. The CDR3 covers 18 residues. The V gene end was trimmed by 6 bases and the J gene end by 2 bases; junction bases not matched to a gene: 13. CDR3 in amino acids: CASRVRRQGVVTNEKLFF. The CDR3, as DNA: TGTGCCAGCAGAGTCCGGCGACAGGGGGTTGTCACTAATGAAAAACTGTTTTTT.

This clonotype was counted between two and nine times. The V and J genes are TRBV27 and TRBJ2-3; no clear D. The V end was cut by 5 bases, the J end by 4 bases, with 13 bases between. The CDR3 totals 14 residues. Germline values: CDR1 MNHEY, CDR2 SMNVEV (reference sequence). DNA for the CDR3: TGTGCCAGCAGTAGAAACCCTCAGGCAGATACGCAGTATTTT. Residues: CASSRNPQADTQYF.

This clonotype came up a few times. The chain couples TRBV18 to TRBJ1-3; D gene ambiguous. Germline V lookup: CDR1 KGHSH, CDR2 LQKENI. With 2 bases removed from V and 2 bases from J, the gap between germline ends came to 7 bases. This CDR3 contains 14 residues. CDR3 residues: CASSPRTTGNTIYF. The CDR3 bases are TGTGCCAGCTCACCAAGGACTACTGGAAACACCATATATTTT.

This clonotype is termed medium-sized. The CDR3 is CASRMFQGANYGYTF. In DNA form, the CDR3 reads TGTGCCAGTAGAATGTTCCAGGGAGCTAACTATGGCTACACCTTC. The chain has TRBV19 and TRBJ1-2; a possible D gene is TRBD1 (5 bases). This CDR3 comprises 15 residues. Germline lookup yields CDR1 LNHDA and CDR2 SQIVND (reference sequence). With 6 bases removed from V and 0 bases from J, the gap between germline ends came to 14 bases.

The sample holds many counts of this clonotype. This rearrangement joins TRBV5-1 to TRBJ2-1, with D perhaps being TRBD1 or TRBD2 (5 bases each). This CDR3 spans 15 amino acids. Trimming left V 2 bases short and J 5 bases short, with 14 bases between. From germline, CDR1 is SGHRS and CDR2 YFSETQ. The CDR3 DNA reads TGCGCCAGCAGCTTTACGGGACCGGGGAACAATGAGCAGTTCTTC. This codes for CASSFTGPGNNEQFF.

The CDR3 DNA sequence: TGCAGTGCTAGAGACGCGGGCAGAATCTACGAGCAGTACTTC. Protein product: CSARDAGRIYEQYF. The gene calls are TRBV20-1 and TRBJ2-7; tentatively, D is TRBD2 (5 bases). Trimming took 0 bases from V and 3 from J, leaving 12 bases between them. Per germline, CDR1 DFQATT and CDR2 SNEGSKA (reference sequence). This CDR3 region has 14 residues.

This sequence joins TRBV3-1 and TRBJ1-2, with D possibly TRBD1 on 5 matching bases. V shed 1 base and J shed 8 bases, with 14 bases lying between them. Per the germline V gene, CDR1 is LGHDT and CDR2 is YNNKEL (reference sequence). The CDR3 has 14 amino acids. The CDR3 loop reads CASSQGVRDSGYTF. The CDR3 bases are TGTGCCAGCAGCCAAGGTGTTAGGGACTCCGGCTACACCTTC.